The source of this T cell receptor beta chain is a study of human T cells and chemical hapten exposure. Study background: Patches that contained 0.01% DPC were applied to the upper back and read at 6 days.

Time point: patch test 3, about 24 weeks after DPC sensitization. Regarding treatment: therapeutic diphenylcyclopropenone sensitization with weekly scalp DPC. TCRdb fed the RACE reads into MiXCR, producing one record per CDR3 protein. The table includes 50,000 to 80,000 distinct CDR3 sequences, around 10% detected once. In this sample, this clonotype turned up a few times. CDR3 length: 14 amino acids. CDR1 and CDR2 (germline): LGHNA, YNFKEQ. V lost 0 bases and J 8 bases, leaving 14 bases between the germline ends. V gene TRBV4-2 combines with J gene TRBJ2-7; D ambiguous. The TCR originated in a woman aged 25 to 45 with alopecia areata. Some clones in this sample may be carry-over from other donors' samples. This sample comprised whole blood, obtained in connection with sensitization to the hapten diphenylcyclopropenone (DPC). CDR3 sequence reads: CASSQDRADTQQYF. In DNA, the CDR3 is TGTGCCAGCAGCCAAGATAGGGCGGATACCCAGCAGTACTTC.